The clone carrying this T cell receptor (beta chain) occurred many times. Its antigen is currently unknown. The read finishes 3 residues shy of the CDR3 end, and the germline J gene is used to complete it. Clones were sequenced by immunoSEQ multiplex PCR, and TCRdb holds only the in-frame ones, with some missing. Singletons are absent from the sample, which has roughly 30,000 clones. This record comes from a study of T cell clonality in common variable immunodeficiency. The study's findings and limits: CVID subjects had higher TCRbeta clonality than healthy controls, most marked in about a third. Common variable immunodeficiency TCR beta sequences reportedly had fewer deletions and N-nucleotide insertions.

The J segment lost 0 bases and the V segment lost 4 bases, leaving 12 bases of the junction unmatched. Germline lookup yields CDR1 SGHRS and CDR2 YFSETQ. The CDR3 has 18 residues. CVID subjects were neither ill nor on immunomodulatory or immunosuppressive medication at sampling. Sequenced input: peripheral blood mononuclear cells. The receptor comes from a human donor with common variable immunodeficiency. The V gene is TRBV5-1, the J gene TRBJ2-3, with 9 bases that match TRBD2. The part of the CDR3 DNA that was read is TGCGCCAGCAGCCAAAGTACCGGCGGGAGGGCGAGCACAGATACG. Residues: CASSQSTGGRASTDT. The whole CDR3 sequence is CASSQSTGGRASTDTQYF.